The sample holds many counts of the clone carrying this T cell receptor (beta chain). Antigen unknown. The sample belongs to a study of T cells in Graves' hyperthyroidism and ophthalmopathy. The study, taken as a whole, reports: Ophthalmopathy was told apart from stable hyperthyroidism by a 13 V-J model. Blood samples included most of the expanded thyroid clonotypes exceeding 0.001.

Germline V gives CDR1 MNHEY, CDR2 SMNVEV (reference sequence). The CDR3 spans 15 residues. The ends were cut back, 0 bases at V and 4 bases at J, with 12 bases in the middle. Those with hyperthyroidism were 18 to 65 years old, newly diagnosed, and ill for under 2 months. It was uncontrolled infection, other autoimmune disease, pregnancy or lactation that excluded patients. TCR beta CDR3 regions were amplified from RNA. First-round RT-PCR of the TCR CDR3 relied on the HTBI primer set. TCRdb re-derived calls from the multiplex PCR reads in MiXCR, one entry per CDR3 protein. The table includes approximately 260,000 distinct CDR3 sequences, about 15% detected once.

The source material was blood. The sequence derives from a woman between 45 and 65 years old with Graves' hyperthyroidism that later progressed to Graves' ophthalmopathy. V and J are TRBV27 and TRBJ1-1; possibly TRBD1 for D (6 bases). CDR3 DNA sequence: TGTGCCAGCAGTTTATCGATAGGGGGGGGCACTGAAGCTTTCTTT. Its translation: CASSLSIGGGTEAFF.